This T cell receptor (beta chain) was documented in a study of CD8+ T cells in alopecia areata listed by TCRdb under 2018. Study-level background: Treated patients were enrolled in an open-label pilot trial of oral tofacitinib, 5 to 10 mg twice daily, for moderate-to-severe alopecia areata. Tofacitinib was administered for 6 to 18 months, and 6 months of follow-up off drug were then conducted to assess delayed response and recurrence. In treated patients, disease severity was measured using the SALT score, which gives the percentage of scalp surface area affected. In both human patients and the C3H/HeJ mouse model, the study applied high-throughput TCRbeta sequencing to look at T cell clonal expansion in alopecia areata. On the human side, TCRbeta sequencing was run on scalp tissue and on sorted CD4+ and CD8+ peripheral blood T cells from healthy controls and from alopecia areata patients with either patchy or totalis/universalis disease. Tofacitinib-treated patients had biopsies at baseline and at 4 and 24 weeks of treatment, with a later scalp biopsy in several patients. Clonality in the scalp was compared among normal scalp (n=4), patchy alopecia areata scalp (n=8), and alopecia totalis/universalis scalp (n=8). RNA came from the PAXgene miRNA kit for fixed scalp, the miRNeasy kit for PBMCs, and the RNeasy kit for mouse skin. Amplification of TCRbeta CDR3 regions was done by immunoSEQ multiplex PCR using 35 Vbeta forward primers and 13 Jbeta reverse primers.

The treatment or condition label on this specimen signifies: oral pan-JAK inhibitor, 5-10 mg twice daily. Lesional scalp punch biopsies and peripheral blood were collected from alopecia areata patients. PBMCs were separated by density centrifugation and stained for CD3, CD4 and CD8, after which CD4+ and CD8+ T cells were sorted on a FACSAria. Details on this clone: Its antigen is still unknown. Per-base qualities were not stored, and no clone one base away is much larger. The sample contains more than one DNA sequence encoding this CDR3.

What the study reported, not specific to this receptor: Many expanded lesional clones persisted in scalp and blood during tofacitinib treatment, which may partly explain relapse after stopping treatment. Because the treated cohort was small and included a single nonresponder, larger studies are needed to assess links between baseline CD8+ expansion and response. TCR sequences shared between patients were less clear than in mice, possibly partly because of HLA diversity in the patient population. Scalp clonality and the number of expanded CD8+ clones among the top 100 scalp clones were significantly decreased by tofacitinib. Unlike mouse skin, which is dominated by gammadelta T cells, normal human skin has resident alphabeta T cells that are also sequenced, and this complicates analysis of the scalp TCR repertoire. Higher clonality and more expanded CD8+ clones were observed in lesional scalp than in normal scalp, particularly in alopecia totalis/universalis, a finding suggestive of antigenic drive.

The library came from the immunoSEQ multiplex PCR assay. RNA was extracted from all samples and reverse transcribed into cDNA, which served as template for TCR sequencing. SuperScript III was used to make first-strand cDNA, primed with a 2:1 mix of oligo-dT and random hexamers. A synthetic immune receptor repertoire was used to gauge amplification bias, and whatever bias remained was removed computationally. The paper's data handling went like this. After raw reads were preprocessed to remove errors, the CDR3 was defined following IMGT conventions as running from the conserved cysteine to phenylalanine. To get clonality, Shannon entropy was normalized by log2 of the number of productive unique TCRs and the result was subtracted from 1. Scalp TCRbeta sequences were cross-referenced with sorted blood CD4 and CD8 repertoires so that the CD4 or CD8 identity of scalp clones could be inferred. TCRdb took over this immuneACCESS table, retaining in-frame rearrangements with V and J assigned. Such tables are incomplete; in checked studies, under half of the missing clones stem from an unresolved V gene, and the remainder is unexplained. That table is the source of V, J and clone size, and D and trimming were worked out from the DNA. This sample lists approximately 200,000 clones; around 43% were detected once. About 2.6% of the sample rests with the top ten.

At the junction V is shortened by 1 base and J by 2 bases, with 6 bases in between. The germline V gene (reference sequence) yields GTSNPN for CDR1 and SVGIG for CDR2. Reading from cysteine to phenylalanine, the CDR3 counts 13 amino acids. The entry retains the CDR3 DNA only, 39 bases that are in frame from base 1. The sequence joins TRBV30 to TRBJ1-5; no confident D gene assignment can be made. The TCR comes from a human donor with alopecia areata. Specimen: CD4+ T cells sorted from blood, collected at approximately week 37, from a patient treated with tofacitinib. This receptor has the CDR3 CAWSGQGNQPQHF. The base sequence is TGTGCCTGGAGTGGGCAGGGCAATCAGCCCCAGCATTTT.